This TCR beta chain was observed in a study of CD8 T cells in Susac syndrome. At the level of the study: When their blood was taken, patients with Susac syndrome were therapy-naive, taking corticosteroids, or taking intravenous immunoglobulin alone.

Peripheral blood CD8+ and CD4+ T cells were profiled by TCR beta sequencing. TEMRA cells were enriched by FACS, while CD8+ and CD4+ T cells were obtained through a negative isolation that was performed magnetically. An amount of RNA that ranged from roughly 0.45 to 1 ug was reverse transcribed with random hexamers. Multiplex immunoSEQ PCR targeted 54 Vbeta and 13 Jbeta TCR beta segments. Using its own MiXCR run on the immunoSEQ multiplex PCR reads, TCRdb lists one record per CDR3 protein. The profile shows about 110,000 distinct CDR3 sequences, roughly 94% of them singletons. The CDR3 sequence is 11 residues long. Germline CDR1 and CDR2: SNHLY and FYNNEI. The V and J ends lost 6 bases and 8 bases respectively, with 11 bases between them.

The specimen sequenced was CD8+ T cells from PBMCs. This receptor was obtained from a human donor with Susac syndrome. The chain recombines TRBV2 with TRBJ2-7, with D possibly being TRBD2 (6 bases). The CDR3 DNA reads TGTGCCAGCAGGGGAGGCATACAGCAGTACTTC. Its translation: CASRGGIQQYF.